These 5 T cell receptor beta chains were all obtained from the same sample, sequenced in a study of tumor-infiltrating lymphocytes in primary liver carcinoma. Extraction of RNA together with DNA used 20-30 mg of unsorted bulk tissue. A constant-region primer served to make TCR beta cDNA from around 540 ng total RNA. For TCR beta, libraries were produced by three nested multiplex PCR rounds using slightly modified ARM-PCR. Rounds one and two of PCR, each of roughly 10 cycles, were primed with TRBV1-TRBV30 forward primers and a C-beta reverse primer. TCRdb independently ran MiXCR on the multiplex PCR reads; one entry per CDR3 protein. In the table there are roughly 100,000 distinct CDR3 sequences, roughly 69% of which are singletons. Sequencing input: liver tumor tissue from sampling region 5. As to subset: tumor region T5, tumor centre. The receptors derive from a woman aged 60-70 years with primary liver carcinoma and hepatitis B virus infection.

As to this clonotype: Likely a read error: the CDR3 ends without its conserved phenylalanine or tryptophan. The DNA is omitted, as the CDR3 cannot be located on it reliably, and the CDR3 follows TCRdb's listing. The J gene is TRBJ1-1, the V gene TRBV4-1. Ends included, the CDR3 has 14 residues. CDR1 is MGHRA and CDR2 is YSYEKL in the germline V gene. CDR3 in amino acids: CASSHPRGGTEALS.

A remark on this clonotype: One junction end disagrees with the germline gene, perhaps due to a read error. The V gene is TRBV28, the J gene TRBJ2-1; D might be TRBD2 (6 bases). The germline V gene encodes CDR1 MDHEN and CDR2 SYDVKM. The CDR3 sequence is 14 residues long. CDR3 in amino acids: CASSFLVGGDEPSF. The CDR3 coding sequence is TGTGCCAGCAGTTTCCTAGTGGGAGGAGATGAGCCGTCCTTC.

This clonotype was observed at least ten times. J is TRBJ1-4 and V is TRBV7-9, with D unclear. Trimming removed 1 base at V and 4 bases at J, with 10 bases between. Germline V gene lookup returns CDR1 SEHNR and CDR2 FQNEAQ (reference sequence). The CDR3 loop spans 15 amino acids. CDR3 amino acids: CASSLVRGVNEKLFF. CDR3 coding DNA: TGTGCCAGCAGCTTAGTACGGGGAGTTAATGAAAAACTGTTTTTT.

In the case of this clonotype: At one end the junction does not follow the germline gene, possibly because of a read error. The chain uses TRBV4-2 and TRBJ2-6; D is uncertain. Germline-derived CDR1 and CDR2 are LGHNA and YNFKEQ. CDR3 size: 20 residues. The CDR3 sequence is CTSSQDRGRLSFPGANVLTF. The CDR3 DNA is TGTACCAGCAGCCAAGATCGTGGCAGACTGTCTTTCCCTGGGGCCAACGTCCTGACTTTC.

With respect to this clonotype: A single base separates this from a much larger clone, so it may be a read error. The chain is built from TRBV30 and TRBJ2-3, with TRBD2 matching over 8 bases. The CDR3 is 13 amino acids. The germline V gene encodes CDR1 GTSNPN and CDR2 SVGIG (reference sequence). Here the CDR3 DNA reads TGTGCCTGGAGTGTCGGGAGGGGAGATGCGCAGTATTTT. Its translation: CAWSVGRGDAQYF.